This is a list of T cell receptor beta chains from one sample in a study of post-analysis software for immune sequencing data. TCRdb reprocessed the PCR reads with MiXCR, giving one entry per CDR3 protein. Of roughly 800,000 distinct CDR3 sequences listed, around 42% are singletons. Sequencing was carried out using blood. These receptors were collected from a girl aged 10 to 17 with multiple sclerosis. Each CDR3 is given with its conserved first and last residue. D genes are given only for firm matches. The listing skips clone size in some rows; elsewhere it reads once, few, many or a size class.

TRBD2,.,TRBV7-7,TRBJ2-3,TGTGCTAGCAGCCGGGGACTAGCGAGAGGAGAGGGCGCAGATACGCAGTATTTT,CASSRGLARGEGADTQYF
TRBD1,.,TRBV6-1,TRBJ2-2,TGTGCCAGCAGTATCCGGGACAGGGGGATCTCCGGGGAGCTGTTTTTT,CASSIRDRGISGELFF
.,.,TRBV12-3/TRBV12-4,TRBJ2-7,TGTGCCAGCAGTACGTCCCGAGGGACCTACGAGCAGTACTTC,CASSTSRGTYEQYF
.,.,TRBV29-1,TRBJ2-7,TGCAGCGTTGGTGGGCAGGGCCCCGAGCAGTACTTC,CSVGGQGPEQYF
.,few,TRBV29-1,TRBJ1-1,TGCAGCGTTCCAAAAGGGGGGAACACTGAAGCTTTCTTT,CSVPKGGNTEAFF
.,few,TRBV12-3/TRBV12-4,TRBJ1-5,TGTGCCAGCAGTCCCCGCCGACAGCCCCAGCATTTT,CASSPRRQPQHF
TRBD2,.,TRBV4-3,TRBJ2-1,TGCGCCAGCAGCCAAATAAGGCCGGGACTAGCGGGAGGGCGTGAGCAGTTCTTC,CASSQIRPGLAGGREQFF
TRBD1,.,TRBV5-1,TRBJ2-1,TGCGCCAGCGTGCAGGGGGCATGGAGCGATGAGCAGTTCTTC,CASVQGAWSDEQFF
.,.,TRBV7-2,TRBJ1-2,TGTGCCAGCAGCTCCCGGGACTTAGGAGAGTATGGCTACACCTTC,CASSSRDLGEYGYTF
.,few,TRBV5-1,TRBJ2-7,TGCGCCAGCAGCAATCGGGACGGAGACTCCTACGAGCAGTACTTC,CASSNRDGDSYEQYF
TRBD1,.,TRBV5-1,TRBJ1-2,TGCGCCAGCAGCCTGACAGGGGACGGACGCTATGGCTACACCTTC,CASSLTGDGRYGYTF
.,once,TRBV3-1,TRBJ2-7,TGTGCCAGCAGCCAAGGCGCACGCTTTTACGAGCAGTACTTC,CASSQGARFYEQYF
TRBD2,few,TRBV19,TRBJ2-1,TGTGCCAGTAGTGACCTTAGCGGGAGGTTCTACAATGAGCAGTTCTTC,CASSDLSGRFYNEQFF
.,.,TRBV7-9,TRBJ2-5,TGTGCCAGCAGCTTCCTTCGCAGGGGTGGGGAGACCCAGTACTTC,CASSFLRRGGETQYF
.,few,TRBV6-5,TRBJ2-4,TGTGCCAGCAGTTTAGGGCCCCCTGAGGCCAAAAACATTCAGTACTTC,CASSLGPPEAKNIQYF
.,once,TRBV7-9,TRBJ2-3,TGTGCCAGCAGCGGCACCCTAAGGGAGGATACGCAGTATTTT,CASSGTLREDTQYF
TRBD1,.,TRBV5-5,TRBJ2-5,TGCGCCAGCAGCTTCTCACAGGGGGCTAGCGAGACCCAGTACTTC,CASSFSQGASETQYF
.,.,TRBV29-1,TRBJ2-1,TGCAGCGTTGAGTCCCACAATGAGCAGTTCTTC,CSVESHNEQFF
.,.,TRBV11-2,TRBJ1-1,TGTGCCAGCAGCCCTCAACAGGGACAGAACACTGAAGCTTTCTTT,CASSPQQGQNTEAFF
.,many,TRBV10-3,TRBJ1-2,TGTGCCATCAGAGAGACGGACTATGGCTACACCTTC,CAIRETDYGYTF